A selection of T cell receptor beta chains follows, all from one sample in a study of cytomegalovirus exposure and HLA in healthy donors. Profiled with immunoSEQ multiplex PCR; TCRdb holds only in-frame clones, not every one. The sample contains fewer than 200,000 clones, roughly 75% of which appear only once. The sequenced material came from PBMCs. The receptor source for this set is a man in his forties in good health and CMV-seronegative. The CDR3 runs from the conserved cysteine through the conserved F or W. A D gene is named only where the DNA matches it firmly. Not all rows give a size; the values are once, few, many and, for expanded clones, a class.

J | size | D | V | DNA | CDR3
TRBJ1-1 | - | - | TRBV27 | TGTGCCAGCAGTTTATCGGGCCGTCCAGCTTTCTTT | CASSLSGRPAFF
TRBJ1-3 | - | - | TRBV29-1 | TGCAGCGTTGTAGACCCCTTCTCTGGAAACACCATATATTTT | CSVVDPFSGNTIYF
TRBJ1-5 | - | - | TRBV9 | TGTGCCAGCAGCGTAGGCGGGCTTGGTCAGCCCCAGCATTTT | CASSVGGLGQPQHF
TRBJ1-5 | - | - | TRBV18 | TGTGCCAGCTCACCCGTCTCGGGGTCCAATCAGCCCCAGCATTTT | CASSPVSGSNQPQHF
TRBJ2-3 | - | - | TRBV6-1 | TGTGCCTTTCAAGACTTACACAGCACAGATACGCAGTATTTT | CAFQDLHSTDTQYF
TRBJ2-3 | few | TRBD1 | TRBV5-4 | TGTGCCAGCAGCCCCAGGGGGTTGGGAGATACGCAGTATTTT | CASSPRGLGDTQYF
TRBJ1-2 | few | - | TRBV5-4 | TGTGCCAGCAGCTTGGACAGGCAGTATGGCTACACCTTC | CASSLDRQYGYTF
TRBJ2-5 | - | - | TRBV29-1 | TGCAGCGTTGTCCTTCCTGGGGCCCAAGAGACCCAGTACTTC | CSVVLPGAQETQYF
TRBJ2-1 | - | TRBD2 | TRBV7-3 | TGTGCCAGCAGCCGCCTTGAGGCGGGAGTCTTTGAGCAGTTCTTC | CASSRLEAGVFEQFF
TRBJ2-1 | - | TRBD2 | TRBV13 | TGTGCCAGCAGCTTAATCGAGCGGGGGTACTACAATGAGCAGTTCTTC | CASSLIERGYYNEQFF
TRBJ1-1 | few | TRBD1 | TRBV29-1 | TGCAGCGTTCAACAGGGGATGGGACGAGCTTTCTTT | CSVQQGMGRAFF
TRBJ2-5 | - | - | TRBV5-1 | TGCGCCAGCAGCTTGGATAGAGTCCAAGAGACCCAGTACTTC | CASSLDRVQETQYF
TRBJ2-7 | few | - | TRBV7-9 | TGTGCCAGCAGCTTAGGATCGGCGGCACCCTACGAGCAGTACTTC | CASSLGSAAPYEQYF
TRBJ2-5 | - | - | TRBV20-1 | TGCAGTGCTAGACGCTACGACCAGTACTTC | CSARRYDQYF
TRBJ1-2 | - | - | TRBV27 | TGTGCCAGCAGTTCCTGGGGAGGGCATGGCTACACCTTC | CASSSWGGHGYTF
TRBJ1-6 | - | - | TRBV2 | TGTGCCAGCATAAGGGAGGACTCCTATAATTCACCCCTCCACTTT | CASIREDSYNSPLHF
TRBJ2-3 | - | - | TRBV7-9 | TGTGCCAGCAGCCTAACCACTAGTCTAGATACGCAGTATTTT | CASSLTTSLDTQYF
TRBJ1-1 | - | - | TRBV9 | TGTGCCAGCAGCCCATCCCGACTCTCGAACACTGAAGCTTTCTTT | CASSPSRLSNTEAFF
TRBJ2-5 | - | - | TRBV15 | TGTGCCACCAGCAGAGATGGGCGCCAAGAGACCCAGTACTTC | CATSRDGRQETQYF
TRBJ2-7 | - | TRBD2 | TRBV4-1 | TGCGCCAGCAGCCTAGGGACTAGCGGGATGAGTTCCTACGAGCAGTACTTC | CASSLGTSGMSSYEQYF
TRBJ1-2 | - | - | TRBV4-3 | TGCGCCAGCAGCCCCGGGGGGGAAAGAGGCTATGGCTACACCTTC | CASSPGGERGYGYTF
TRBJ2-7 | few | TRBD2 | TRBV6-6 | TGTGCCAGCAGTCAGGGACTAGCGGGGAACTCCTACGAGCAGTACTTC | CASSQGLAGNSYEQYF
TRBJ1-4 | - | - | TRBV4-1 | TGCGCCAGCAGCCAGTTGCAGGGCTTTGAAAAACTGTTTTTT | CASSQLQGFEKLFF
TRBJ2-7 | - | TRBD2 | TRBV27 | TGTGCCAGCAGTCCTCTAGCGGGAGAGTCGGGTTACGAGCAGTACTTC | CASSPLAGESGYEQYF
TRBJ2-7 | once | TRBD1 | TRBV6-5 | TGTGCCAGCAGTTACTCCCGGGACAGCTCCTACGAGCAGTACTTC | CASSYSRDSSYEQYF
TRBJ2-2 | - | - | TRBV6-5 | TGTGCCAGCTCCCGGGACAAATACACCGGGGAGCTGTTTTTT | CASSRDKYTGELFF
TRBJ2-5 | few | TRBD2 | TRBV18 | TGTGCCAGCTCACTACTCAGCAGCGGGGGGGCCGTCGAGACCCAGTACTTC | CASSLLSSGGAVETQYF